Below, one TCR beta chain is given with its context. The CDR3 regions of TCR beta were amplified from RNA transcripts. The TCR CDR3 first-round RT-PCR relied on the HTBI primer set. TCRdb used MiXCR to reprocess the multiplex PCR reads, holding one entry per CDR3 protein. The top ten hold roughly 18% of the sample, which has about 560,000 distinct CDR3 sequences, over 15% seen once. The data derive from a study of T cells in Graves' hyperthyroidism and ophthalmopathy. This sequence was found in a woman under 30 with Graves' hyperthyroidism. The sequenced sample consisted of blood.

The CDR3, as DNA: TGTGCCAGCAGCAATCTAGCGGGAGATGACAAGTTCTTC. Translated, it gives CASSNLAGDDKFF. The J gene is TRBJ2-1, the V gene TRBV7-2, with 10 nucleotides matching TRBD2. The CDR3 loop spans 13 amino acids. Unmatched junction bases numbered 9, after V lost 5 bases and J lost 14 bases. Germline V gene sequence: CDR1 SGHTA, CDR2 FQGNSA.